This TCR beta chain was observed in a study of Graves' ophthalmopathy and Graves' hyperthyroidism. Study overall: Peripheral blood sampling preceded any treatment and occurred at initial diagnosis.

Amplification of TCR beta CDR3 regions used RNA transcripts. HTBI primers were employed in first-round RT-PCR, then a second-round multiplex PCR followed. TCRdb fed the multiplex PCR reads into MiXCR, producing one record per CDR3 protein. The sample yields more than 550,000 distinct CDR3 sequences, about two fifths seen once. Study-level findings and limits: Its predictions of ophthalmopathy progression gave the model 70.59% sensitivity and about 72% specificity.

This clonotype was recorded a few times. Its antigen is not identified. The sequence was obtained from an adult man with Graves' ophthalmopathy. The sample taken for sequencing was peripheral blood.

CDR3 protein: CASSQYGGEPEAFF. In nucleotides, the CDR3 is TGCGCCAGCAGCCAATACGGAGGGGAGCCTGAAGCTTTCTTT. V is TRBV4-1 and J is TRBJ1-1, with TRBD1 as a possible D gene (5 bases). The CDR3 length is 14 residues. Germline V gene lookup returns CDR1 MGHRA and CDR2 YSYEKL. V was cut by 2 bases and J by 6 bases, with 13 bases left in between.